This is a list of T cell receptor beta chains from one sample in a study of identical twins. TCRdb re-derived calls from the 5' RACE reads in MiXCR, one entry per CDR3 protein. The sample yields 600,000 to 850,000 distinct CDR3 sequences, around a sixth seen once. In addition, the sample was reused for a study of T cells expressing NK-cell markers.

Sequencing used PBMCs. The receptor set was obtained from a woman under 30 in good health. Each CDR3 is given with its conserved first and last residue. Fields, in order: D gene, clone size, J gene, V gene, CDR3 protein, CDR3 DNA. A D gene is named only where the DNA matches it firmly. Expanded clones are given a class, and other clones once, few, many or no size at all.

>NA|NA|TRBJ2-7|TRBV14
CASSQNGPSYEQYF
TGTGCCAGCAGCCAAAATGGTCCGTCCTACGAGCAGTACTTC
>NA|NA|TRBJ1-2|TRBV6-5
CASSYSILTPYGYTF
TGTGCCAGCAGTTACTCGATATTAACACCCTATGGCTACACCTTC
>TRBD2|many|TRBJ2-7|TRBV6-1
CATAGSSGSHEQYF
TGTGCCACCGCGGGGTCCAGCGGGAGCCACGAGCAGTACTTC
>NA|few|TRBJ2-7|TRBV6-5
CASSYSGTGNEQYF
TGTGCCAGCAGTTACTCTGGAACAGGGAACGAGCAGTACTTC
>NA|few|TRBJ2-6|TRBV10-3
CAIRQDSSGANVLTF
TGTGCCATCAGACAGGACAGCTCTGGGGCCAACGTCCTGACTTTC
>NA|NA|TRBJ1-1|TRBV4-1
CASRMIGGNTEAFF
TGCGCCAGCCGGATGATCGGGGGGAACACTGAAGCTTTCTTT
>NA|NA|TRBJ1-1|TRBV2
CASSDGGPEAFF
TGTGCCAGCAGTGACGGGGGGCCTGAAGCTTTCTTT
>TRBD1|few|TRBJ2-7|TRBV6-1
CASKTGGVGSYEQYF
TGTGCCAGCAAGACAGGGGGGGTGGGCTCCTACGAGCAGTACTTC
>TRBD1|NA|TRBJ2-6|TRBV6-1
CASRNRGPGANVLTF
TGTGCCAGCAGAAACAGGGGGCCTGGGGCCAACGTCCTGACTTTC
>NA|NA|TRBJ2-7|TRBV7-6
CASSPRIDRSYEQYF
TGTGCCAGCAGCCCGAGGATCGACAGGTCCTACGAGCAGTACTTC
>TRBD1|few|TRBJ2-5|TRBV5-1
CASSLLPGGAEETQYF
TGCGCCAGCAGCCTACTACCAGGGGGCGCGGAAGAGACCCAGTACTTC
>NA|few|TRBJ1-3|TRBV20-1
CSAFYGNTIYF
TGCAGTGCTTTCTACGGAAACACCATATATTTT
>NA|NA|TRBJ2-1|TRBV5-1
CASSFAPHSGNEQFF
TGCGCCAGCAGCTTTGCGCCCCACAGCGGCAATGAGCAGTTCTTC
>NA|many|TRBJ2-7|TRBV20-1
CSARDGEIYEQYF
TGCAGTGCTAGGGACGGGGAGATCTACGAGCAGTACTTC
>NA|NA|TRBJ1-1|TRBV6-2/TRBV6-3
CATQGRETDTEAFF
TGTGCCACCCAGGGAAGGGAAACAGACACTGAAGCTTTCTTT
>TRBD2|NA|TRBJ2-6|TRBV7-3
CASSPRGGNAGANVLTF
TGTGCCAGCAGCCCCCGGGGAGGGAACGCTGGGGCCAACGTCCTGACTTTC
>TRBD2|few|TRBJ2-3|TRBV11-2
CASSLGAGGSDTQYF
TGTGCCAGCAGCTTGGGAGCGGGAGGATCAGATACGCAGTATTTT
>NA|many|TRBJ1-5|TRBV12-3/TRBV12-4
CASSLVSEMPQHF
TGTGCCAGCAGTTTAGTCAGCGAGATGCCCCAGCATTTT
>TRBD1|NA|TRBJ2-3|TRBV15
CATSGTGSADTQYF
TGTGCCACCAGCGGGACAGGGTCCGCAGATACGCAGTATTTT
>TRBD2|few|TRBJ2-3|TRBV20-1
CSATLAEDTQYF
TGCAGTGCCACACTAGCGGAAGATACGCAGTATTTT
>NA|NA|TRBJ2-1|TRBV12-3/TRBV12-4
CASTPGRRNEQFF
TGTGCCAGCACCCCAGGCAGGAGAAATGAGCAGTTCTTC
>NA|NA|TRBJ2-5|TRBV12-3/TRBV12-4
CASSFLGPGAETQYF
TGTGCCAGCAGTTTTTTGGGGCCCGGGGCAGAGACCCAGTACTTC
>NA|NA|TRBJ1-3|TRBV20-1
CSARVGGLSGNTIYF
TGCAGTGCTAGAGTTGGGGGGCTCTCTGGAAACACCATATATTTT
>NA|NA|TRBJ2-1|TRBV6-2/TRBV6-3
CASSPPGGDEQFF
TGTGCCAGCAGTCCCCCGGGTGGCGATGAGCAGTTCTTC
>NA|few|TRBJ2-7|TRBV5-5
CASSANRLEQYF
TGTGCCAGCAGCGCGAATCGCCTCGAGCAGTACTTC
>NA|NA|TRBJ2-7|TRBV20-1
CSARARGFTYEQYF
TGCAGTGCTAGAGCCAGGGGATTCACCTACGAGCAGTACTTC
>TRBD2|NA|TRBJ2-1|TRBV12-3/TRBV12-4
CASKGLLAGYEQFF
TGTGCCAGCAAGGGTCTACTAGCGGGATATGAGCAGTTCTTC
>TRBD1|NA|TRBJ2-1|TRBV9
CASSVGVTGTNEQFF
TGTGCCAGCAGCGTAGGGGTGACAGGGACGAATGAGCAGTTCTTC
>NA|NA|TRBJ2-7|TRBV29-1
CSVEQQEEQYF
TGCAGCGTTGAGCAACAGGAGGAGCAGTACTTC
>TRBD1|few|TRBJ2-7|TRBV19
CASSAGTGAIEKYF
TGTGCCAGTAGTGCCGGGACAGGGGCCATAGAAAAGTACTTC
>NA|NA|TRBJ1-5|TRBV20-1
CSATIAENQPQHF
TGCAGTGCTACTATTGCCGAAAATCAGCCCCAGCATTTT
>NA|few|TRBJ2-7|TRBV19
CASKVSPANYEQYF
TGTGCCAGTAAAGTGAGTCCCGCTAACTACGAGCAGTACTTC
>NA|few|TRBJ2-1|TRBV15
CATRKVGANEQFF
TGTGCCACCCGTAAAGTGGGGGCCAATGAGCAGTTCTTC
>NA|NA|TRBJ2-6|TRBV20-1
CSARVPSAVSGANVPTF
TGCAGTGCTAGAGTACCTAGCGCGGTCTCTGGGGCCAACGTCCCGACTTTC
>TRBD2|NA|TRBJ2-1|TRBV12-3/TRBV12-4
CASSSGTRNSEQFF
TGTGCCAGCAGTTCCGGGACTAGAAATAGTGAGCAGTTCTTC
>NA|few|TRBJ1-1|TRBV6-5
CASSYWSGSEAFF
TGTGCCAGCAGTTACTGGAGCGGCAGTGAAGCTTTCTTT
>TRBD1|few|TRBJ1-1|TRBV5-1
CASSLQGATTEAFF
TGCGCCAGCAGCTTGCAGGGGGCGACGACTGAAGCTTTCTTT
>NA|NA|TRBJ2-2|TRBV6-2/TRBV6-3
CASRTAGYTGELFF
TGTGCCAGCAGGACCGCTGGGTACACCGGGGAGCTGTTTTTT
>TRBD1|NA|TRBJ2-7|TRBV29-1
CSVYTGTGANEQYF
TGCAGCGTTTATACCGGGACAGGGGCTAACGAGCAGTACTTC
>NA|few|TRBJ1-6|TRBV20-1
CSARESDRDNSPLHF
TGCAGTGCTAGAGAATCGGACAGAGATAATTCACCCCTCCACTTT
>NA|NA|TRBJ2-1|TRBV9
CASSVEEWGPRLRQFF
TGTGCCAGCAGCGTAGAGGAATGGGGACCCCGCCTTCGGCAGTTCTTC
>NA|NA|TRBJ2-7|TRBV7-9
CASSAGHRSLGEQYF
TGTGCCAGCAGCGCAGGCCACAGGTCCTTAGGCGAGCAGTACTTC
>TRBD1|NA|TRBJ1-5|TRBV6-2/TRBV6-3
CASSSAGQGGGQPQHF
TGTGCCAGCAGTTCAGCCGGACAGGGGGGCGGTCAGCCCCAGCATTTT
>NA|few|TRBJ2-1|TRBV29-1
CGGSGTRRPPTYNEQFF
TGCGGAGGATCCGGGACGAGAAGACCCCCTACTTACAATGAGCAGTTCTTC
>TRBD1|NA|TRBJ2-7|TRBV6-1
CASVESGTGGYEQYF
TGTGCCAGCGTGGAGAGCGGGACAGGGGGCTACGAGCAGTACTTC
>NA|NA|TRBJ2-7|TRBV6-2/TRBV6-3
CASSLPAAGFFEQYF
TGTGCCAGCAGTTTACCGGCCGCAGGGTTCTTCGAGCAGTACTTC
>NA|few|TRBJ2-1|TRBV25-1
CASSGLIDGQQFF
TGTGCCAGCAGTGGTTTGATCGACGGGCAGCAGTTCTTC
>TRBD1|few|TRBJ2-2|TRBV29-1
CSVPAGTGNTGELFF
TGCAGCGTCCCCGCCGGGACAGGGAACACCGGGGAGCTGTTTTTT
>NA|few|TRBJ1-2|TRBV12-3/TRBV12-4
CASRGLWYGYTF
TGTGCCAGCAGGGGCCTCTGGTATGGCTACACCTTC
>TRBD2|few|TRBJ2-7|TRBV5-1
CASKLAGDYEQYF
TGCGCCAGTAAACTAGCGGGGGACTACGAGCAGTACTTC
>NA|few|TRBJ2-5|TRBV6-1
CASRRTRETQYF
TGTGCCAGCAGGAGAACGAGGGAGACCCAGTACTTC